The 20 T cell receptor beta chains below all came from one sample that was sequenced in a study of cytomegalovirus exposure and HLA in healthy donors. With 60 Vbeta and 13 Jbeta primers, the PCR was carried out. Sequenced by immunoSEQ multiplex PCR; TCRdb stores in-frame clones only, minus some. The table includes approximately 160,000 clones, over 60% detected once. The sequenced sample was PBMCs. The source is a woman in her twenties or thirties in good health and CMV-seropositive.

The chain has TRBV10-3 and TRBJ1-3; D not resolved. The V end lost 7 bases, the J end lost 8 bases, and 6 bases lay between the germline ends. The CDR3 is 10 residues long. Per the germline V gene, CDR1 is ENHRY and CDR2 is SYGVKD. Here the CDR3 DNA reads TGTGCCATCATGAGTGACACCATATATTTT. It translates to CAIMSDTIYF.

The chain combines TRBV19 with TRBJ1-1, with D perhaps TRBD1 (6 bases). CDR3 length: 19 residues. Germline V CDR1 and CDR2: LNHDA, SQIVND (reference sequence). Trimming removed 3 bases from V and 4 bases from J, with 27 bases in between. The DNA for the CDR3 is TGTGCCAGTAGTATCTATCAGGGGTCTTGGAATATTCGTGGCACTGAAGCTTTCTTT. Translating it yields CASSIYQGSWNIRGTEAFF.

The rearrangement uses TRBV7-9 and TRBJ2-1, with TRBD2 as a possible D gene (6 bases). The V end lost 4 bases, the J end lost 9 bases, and 19 bases lay between the germline ends. Germline V gene data show CDR1 as SEHNR and CDR2 as FQNEAQ (reference sequence). This CDR3 spans 15 amino acids. In DNA, the CDR3 is TGTGCCAGCAGCTCTGGGGCGGGGCGAACGGCTGAGCAGTTCTTC. This codes for CASSSGAGRTAEQFF.

This rearrangement joins TRBV30 to TRBJ1-2; 8 bases line up with TRBD1. With V trimmed by 2 bases and J by 9 bases, 8 bases remained unmatched. This CDR3 region has 13 residues. The germline gives CDR1 GTSNPN, CDR2 SVGIG (reference sequence). In DNA form, the CDR3 reads TGTGCCTGGAGTCTACCAGGGGGCAATCGCTACACCTTC. It encodes CAWSLPGGNRYTF.

This chain connects TRBV5-1 to TRBJ1-6; possibly TRBD1 for D (6 bases). Deletions cut 4 bases from V and 8 bases from J, with 13 bases between. The CDR3 runs 14 residues. CDR1 and CDR2 (germline): SGHRS, YFSETQ. In DNA form, the CDR3 reads TGCGCCAGCAGCGCCCTAGGGGGGGATTCACCCCTCCACTTT. Protein sequence: CASSALGGDSPLHF.

The chain joins TRBV5-8 to TRBJ2-3, with D hard to call. The germline CDR1 and CDR2 sequences are SGHTS and YDEGEE. This CDR3 contains 15 residues. Trimming removed 4 bases from V and 4 bases from J, with 16 bases in between. The DNA for the CDR3 is TGTGCCAGCAGCCACTTAAGGAGTGGTCCAGATACGCAGTATTTT. This sequence encodes CASSHLRSGPDTQYF.

J is TRBJ1-1 and V is TRBV12-5; perhaps TRBD1 as D (6 bases). The CDR3 spans 14 residues. V was clipped by 0 bases and J by 7 bases, with 12 bases between them. The V gene's germline CDR1 is LGHNT and CDR2 FRNRAP. Written as DNA, the CDR3 is TGTGCTAGTGGTTTGGTCGGAAGGGGGGGTGAAGCTTTCTTT. Translation: CASGLVGRGGEAFF. The complete variable domain, with remaining parts taken from reference TRBV12-5 and TRBJ1-1, reads DARVTQTPRHKVTEMGQEVTMRCQPILGHNTVFWYRQTMMQGLELLAYFRNRAPLDDSGMPKDRFSAEMPDATLATLKIQPSEPRDSAVYFCASGLVGRGGEAFFGQGTRLTVV.

The genes are TRBV10-3 and TRBJ1-1; 8 bases map to TRBD1. Germline V gene data show CDR1 as ENHRY and CDR2 as SYGVKD. The V segment lost 7 bases and the J segment 11 bases; nucleotides outside the gene matches: 15. The CDR3 sequence is 14 residues long. CDR3 in DNA: TGTGCCATCAAAAGACAGGGGACCCTCGGACGGGCTTTCTTT. Translating gives CAIKRQGTLGRAFF.

V is TRBV5-1 and J is TRBJ2-4; D is possibly TRBD2 (6 bases). Germline-derived CDR1 and CDR2 are SGHRS and YFSETQ. Trimming left V 2 bases short and J 9 bases short, with 18 bases between. The CDR3 contains 15 residues. DNA for the CDR3: TGCGCCAGCAGCTTTGGCGGGGAGCGGTCTGTCATTCAGTACTTC. The encoded protein is CASSFGGERSVIQYF.

The rearrangement joins TRBV2 to TRBJ2-7; maybe TRBD2 (6 bases). With 1 base removed from V and 6 bases from J, the gap between germline ends came to 25 bases. This CDR3 contains 18 residues. CDR1 SNHLY and CDR2 FYNNEI come from the germline V gene. The CDR3 region is CASSEVSTGLSAVAEQYF. The CDR3 DNA sequence: TGTGCCAGCAGTGAAGTATCAACGGGACTCTCAGCCGTTGCCGAGCAGTACTTC.

The chain has TRBV27 and TRBJ2-7; 8 nucleotides align to TRBD1. The CDR3 has 15 amino acids. Germline assignment: CDR1 MNHEY and CDR2 SMNVEV (reference sequence). Trimming at V came to 6 bases and at J to 0 bases, leaving 7 bases not matched to a gene. CDR3 sequence: CASRLATGGSYEQYF. In DNA form, the CDR3 reads TGTGCCAGCAGGTTGGCTACAGGGGGCTCCTACGAGCAGTACTTC.

The chain recombines TRBV30 with TRBJ1-2; a possible D gene is TRBD1 (6 bases). Germline loops: CDR1 GTSNPN, CDR2 SVGIG (reference sequence). The length of the CDR3 is 15 residues. Between the trimmed V and J ends, which lost 4 bases and 7 bases, there was a span of 22 bases. The CDR3, as DNA: TGTGCCTGGACCGACCCTCCCTTAGGGGGGGCTGGCTACACCTTC. This translates into CAWTDPPLGGAGYTF.

This rearrangement joins TRBV18 to TRBJ1-5; the D is unclear. Germline values: CDR1 KGHSH, CDR2 LQKENI. V was trimmed by 6 bases and J by 6 bases, leaving 12 bases between them. The CDR3 spans 13 residues. The CDR3 region is CASSSDTVQPQHF. In DNA, the CDR3 is TGTGCCAGCTCGAGTGATACGGTTCAGCCCCAGCATTTT.

V gene TRBV15 combines with J gene TRBJ2-7; no firm D call. Trimming removed 0 bases at V and 5 bases at J, with 8 bases between. The CDR3 spans 13 residues. CDR1 and CDR2 (germline): LNHNV, YYDKDF (reference sequence). The CDR3 DNA sequence: TGTGCCACCAGCAGAGATTTACCGGACGAGCAGTACTTC. Translating it yields CATSRDLPDEQYF.

This clone was counted between two and nine times. The gene calls are TRBV27 and TRBJ1-1, with D unclear. The CDR3 is 13 residues long. V gave up 7 bases and J gave up 2 bases, with 11 bases separating them. Germline V gene sequence: CDR1 MNHEY, CDR2 SMNVEV (reference sequence). The CDR3 protein is CASTSPPNTEAFF. The DNA of the CDR3 is TGTGCCAGCACCTCTCCCCCCAACACTGAAGCTTTCTTT.

This chain uses TRBV5-5 with TRBJ1-6, with D perhaps matching TRBD1 (5 bases). Trimming left V 4 bases short and J 10 bases short, with 15 bases between. Germline-derived CDR1 and CDR2 are SGHKS and YYEKEE (reference sequence). The CDR3 contains 14 residues. The CDR3 loop reads CASSRPGTSSPLHF. The CDR3 region has the DNA TGTGCCAGCAGCCGTCCCGGGACTAGCTCACCCCTCCACTTT.

The J gene is TRBJ1-2, the V gene TRBV7-2; weak D call: TRBD1 (5 bases). Germline V gives CDR1 SGHTA, CDR2 FQGNSA. The CDR3 is 13 amino acids. V was cut by 1 base and J by 6 bases, with 9 bases left in between. CDR3 coding DNA: TGTGCCAGCAGCTTAGTAGGAGGGGATGGCTACACCTTC. Protein: CASSLVGGDGYTF.

This chain uses TRBV7-9 with TRBJ1-1; a possible D gene is TRBD1 (6 bases). The CDR3 consists of 15 residues. Trimming took 1 base from V and 0 from J, leaving 9 bases between them. Per germline, CDR1 SEHNR and CDR2 FQNEAQ (reference sequence). The CDR3 here is CASSLDRDMNTEAFF. CDR3 DNA sequence: TGTGCCAGCAGCTTAGACAGGGATATGAACACTGAAGCTTTCTTT.

A few counts support this clone. The J gene is TRBJ1-6, the V gene TRBV5-6; the D gene is possibly TRBD1 (6 bases). Germline V gene lookup returns CDR1 SGHDT and CDR2 YYEEEE. V was shortened by 4 bases and J by 7 bases, with 15 bases between the two germline ends. The CDR3 totals 15 residues. The CDR3: CASSLGAGVNSPLHF. The DNA of the CDR3 is TGTGCCAGCAGCCTGGGGGCGGGCGTCAATTCACCCCTCCACTTT.

This clone has just a few counts. The chain couples TRBV11-3 to TRBJ2-2; D gene unclear. CDR1 and CDR2 (germline): SGHNT, YENEEA. The CDR3 length is 13 residues. Trimming pared 5 bases from V and 6 bases from J, leaving 10 bases between. The CDR3 sequence: CASSGIVAGELFF. The CDR3 nucleotides read TGTGCCAGCAGCGGCATCGTGGCCGGGGAGCTGTTTTTT.